The clone carrying this T cell receptor (beta chain) appeared a single time. Its matching antigen is unknown. Unexposed donor CD4+ T cells date from about 2011-2018, before the COVID-19 pandemic. The cells were cultured for under 13 days before CD4+ T cells were isolated. The sample comes from a study of CD4 T cells in relation to SARS-CoV-2 and coronaviruses. Sequenced by immunoSEQ multiplex PCR; TCRdb stores in-frame clones only, minus some. The table includes more than 15,000 clones, 82% detected once. The CDR3 is 14 amino acids. V was cut by 6 bases and J by 5 bases, with 17 bases left in between. Germline CDR1 and CDR2: MNHEY and SVGAGI.

The chain joins TRBV6-5 to TRBJ2-7; D might be TRBD1 or TRBD2, each matching 5 bases. The sequencing input was CD4+ T cells from PBMCs, cultured in vitro. The TCR comes from a human donor in good health. The CDR3 DNA sequence: TGTGCCAGCAGGGGCTTCCGGGACGCTGACGAGCAGTACTTC. The encoded protein is CASRGFRDADEQYF.